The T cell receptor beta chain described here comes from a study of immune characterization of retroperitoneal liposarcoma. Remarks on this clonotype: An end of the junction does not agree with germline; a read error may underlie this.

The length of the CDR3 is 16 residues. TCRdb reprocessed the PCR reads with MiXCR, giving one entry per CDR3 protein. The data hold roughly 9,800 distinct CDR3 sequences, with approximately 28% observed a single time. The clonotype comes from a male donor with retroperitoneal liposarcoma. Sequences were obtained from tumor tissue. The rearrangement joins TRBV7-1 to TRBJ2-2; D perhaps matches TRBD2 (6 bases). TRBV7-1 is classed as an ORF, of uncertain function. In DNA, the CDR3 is TGTGCCAGCAGCCCGAAGGGTGGGGGGAACACCGGGGCGCTGTTTTTT. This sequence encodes CASSPKGGGNTGALFF.